One T cell receptor beta chain is described in this entry. Its antigen is unknown. TCRdb independently ran MiXCR on the 5' RACE reads; one entry per CDR3 protein. The data show 300,000 or so distinct CDR3 sequences, 8% to 9.5% seen once. The germline V and J ends were trimmed by 0 bases and 1 base, with 9 bases remaining between them. This CDR3 region has 15 residues. Per the germline V gene, CDR1 is SGHTA and CDR2 is FQGTGA. These data are taken from a study of T cells after yellow fever vaccination. In the study overall: SMART-Seq v4 Ultra Low Input prepared the low-cell-number fractions.

Study-wide results and limits: Post-booster repertoires again held most primary-vaccination clones (around 95% CD4, roughly 88% CD8).

The receptor was isolated from a man aged 18-30 years who received the YFV17D yellow fever vaccine. Sequences were derived from PBMCs, sampled about 41 days after the first yellow fever vaccination. This chain links TRBV7-3 with TRBJ1-1; D is unresolved. CDR3 loop: CASSLTPATNTEAFF. CDR3 coding DNA: TGTGCCAGCAGCTTAACGCCAGCGACGAACACTGAAGCTTTCTTT.